Sequencing of this T cell receptor (beta chain) was carried out in a study of shared clonotypes between healthy human individuals. Study results and caveats: The represented genetic and exposure-history diversity was limited by the small number of donors.

Assay execution took place at the deep level. Profiling relied on immunoSEQ multiplex PCR, and the TCRdb table lists in-frame clones only, not all of them. The table includes around 500,000 clones, 81% detected once. With regard to this clone: What it recognizes is unknown.

The CDR3 is 11 amino acids. In germline, CDR1 is DFQATT, CDR2 SNEGSKA (reference sequence). The V and J ends lost 4 bases and 6 bases respectively, with 6 bases between them. The sequence was obtained from a woman between 40 and 50 years old in good health. Some clones in this sample may be carry-over from other donors' samples. The sample taken for sequencing was PBMCs. The V gene is TRBV20-1, the J gene TRBJ1-4; D call uncertain. For the CDR3, the DNA is TGCAGTGCTATGGTCGATGAAAAACTGTTTTTT. Translated, it gives CSAMVDEKLFF.